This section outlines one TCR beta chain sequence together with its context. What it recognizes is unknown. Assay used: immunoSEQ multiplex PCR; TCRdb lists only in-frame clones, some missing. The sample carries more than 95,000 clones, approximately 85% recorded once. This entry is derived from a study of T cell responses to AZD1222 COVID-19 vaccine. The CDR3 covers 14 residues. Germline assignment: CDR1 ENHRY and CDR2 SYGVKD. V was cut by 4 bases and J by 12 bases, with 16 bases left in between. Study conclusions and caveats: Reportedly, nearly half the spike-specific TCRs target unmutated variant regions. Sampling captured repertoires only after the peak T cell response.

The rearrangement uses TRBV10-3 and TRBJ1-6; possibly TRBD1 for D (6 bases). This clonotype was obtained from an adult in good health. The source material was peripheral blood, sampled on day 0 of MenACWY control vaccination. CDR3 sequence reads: CAISGQVGIQPLHF. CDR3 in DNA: TGTGCCATCAGTGGACAGGTTGGAATTCAACCCCTCCACTTT.